Described below is a single TCR beta chain sequence and its context. This clonotype was counted only a few times. The target of this receptor is not known. Base qualities are not at hand, and no much larger clone is one base apart. The intended sense of this specimen's time point label: day 60 (about 2 months) after transplantation. Interpreted using the paper, the treatment or condition label stands for: allogeneic hematopoietic cell transplantation with graft depleted of TCRalphabeta T cells and CD19 B cells. Transplant recipients were children who received TCRalphabeta/CD19-depleted allogeneic hematopoietic cell grafts. The sample comes from a study of T-cell reconstitution after alpha-beta-depleted transplantation in children (dated by TCRdb to 2016 to 2017). Describing the broader study: Using TCR repertoire profiling, the study followed T-cell immune reconstitution in a quantitative way in children after TCRalphabeta/CD19-depleted allogeneic hematopoietic cell transplantation.

The investigation overall reported the following: Hyperexpanded clone frequencies declined over subsequent months; after one year, T-cell counts and TCRbeta diversity were mostly attributed to newly produced T cells. The apparently early recovery of alphabetaT-cell counts about two months after transplant reportedly depended on only several hundred rapidly expanded clones that came from non-depleted graft cells. The high TCRbeta diversity at day 60 in some patients was ascribed to recipient T cells and intrathymic progenitors that had survived conditioning.

The library was produced with PCR. The listed sequencing device is Illumina HiSeq 2500. To normalize quantification of the TCRbeta repertoire, the TCR libraries were built with molecular barcoding that relied on unique molecular identifiers. In-frame beta chains were kept once TCRdb had trimmed the public reads at Q25 with fastp and called clones with MiXCR. Each entry is one CDR3 protein sequence, shown with its most common DNA and genes. Across this sample there are approximately 97,000 distinct CDR3 sequences, with around 6.1% seen only once. The ten largest clones add up to 6% to 7% of the sample. This receptor was taken from a female patient aged 2-9 years who had a stem cell transplant for Fanconi anemia, so the T cells may come from the graft donor. The sequencing here drew on PBMCs, mostly from graft donor cells, taken 60 days after TCRalphabeta/CD19-depleted stem cell transplant.

CDR3 sequence: CSARLGSYNSPLHF. The DNA sequence is given as TGCAGTGCTAGATTGGGCTCCTATAATTCACCCCTCCACTTT. Rearrangement joined TRBV20-1 to TRBJ1-6; the D gene cannot be resolved reliably. V sheds 2 bases and J sheds 0 bases, leaving 5 bases between their ends. The CDR3 measures 14 amino acids from cysteine to phenylalanine. CDR3 DNA only is kept here, 42 bases in frame from base 1. Via the germline V gene (reference sequence), CDR1 is DFQATT and CDR2 SNEGSKA.